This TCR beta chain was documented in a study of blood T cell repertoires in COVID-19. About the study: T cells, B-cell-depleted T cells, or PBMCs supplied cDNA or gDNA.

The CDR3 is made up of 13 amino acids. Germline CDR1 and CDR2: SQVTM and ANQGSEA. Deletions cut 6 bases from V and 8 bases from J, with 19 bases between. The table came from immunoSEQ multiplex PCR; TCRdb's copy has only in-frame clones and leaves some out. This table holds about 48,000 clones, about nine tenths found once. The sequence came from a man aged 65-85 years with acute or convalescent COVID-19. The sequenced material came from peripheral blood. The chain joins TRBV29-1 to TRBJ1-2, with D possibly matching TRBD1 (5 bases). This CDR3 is CSVPGAGPGGYTF. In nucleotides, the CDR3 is TGCAGCGTACCGGGAGCGGGGCCGGGGGGCTACACCTTC.